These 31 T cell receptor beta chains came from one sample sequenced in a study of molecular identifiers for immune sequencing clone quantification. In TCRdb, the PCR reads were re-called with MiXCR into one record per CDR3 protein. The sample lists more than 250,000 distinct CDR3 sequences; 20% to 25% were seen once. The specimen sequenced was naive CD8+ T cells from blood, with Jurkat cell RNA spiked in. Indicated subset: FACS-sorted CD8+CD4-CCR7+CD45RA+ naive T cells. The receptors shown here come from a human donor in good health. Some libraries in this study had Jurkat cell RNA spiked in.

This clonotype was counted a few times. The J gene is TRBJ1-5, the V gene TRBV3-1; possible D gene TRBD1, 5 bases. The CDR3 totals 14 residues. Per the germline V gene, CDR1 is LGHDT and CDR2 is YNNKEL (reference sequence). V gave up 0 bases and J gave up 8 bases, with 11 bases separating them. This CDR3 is CASSQEAGRKPQHF. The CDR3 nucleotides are TGTGCCAGCAGCCAAGAAGCAGGGCGGAAGCCCCAGCATTTT.

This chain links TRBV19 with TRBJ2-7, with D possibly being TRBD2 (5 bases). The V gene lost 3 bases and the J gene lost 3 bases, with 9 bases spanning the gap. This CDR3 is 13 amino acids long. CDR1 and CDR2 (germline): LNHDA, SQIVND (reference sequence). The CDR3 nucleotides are TGTGCCAGTAGTATGACTAATAACTACGAGCAGTACTTC. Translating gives CASSMTNNYEQYF.

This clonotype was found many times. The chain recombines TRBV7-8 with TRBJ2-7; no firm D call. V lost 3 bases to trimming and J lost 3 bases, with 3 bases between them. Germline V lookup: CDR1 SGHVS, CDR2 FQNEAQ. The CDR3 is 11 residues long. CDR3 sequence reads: CASSLYYEQYF. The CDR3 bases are TGTGCCAGCAGCTTGTACTACGAGCAGTACTTC.

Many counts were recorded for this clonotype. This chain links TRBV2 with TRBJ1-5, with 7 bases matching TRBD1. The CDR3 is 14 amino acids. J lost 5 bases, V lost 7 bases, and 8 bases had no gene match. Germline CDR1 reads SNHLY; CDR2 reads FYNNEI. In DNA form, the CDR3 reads TGTGCCAGCATCGAGGGGCAGGGGGATCAGCCCCAGCATTTT. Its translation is CASIEGQGDQPQHF.

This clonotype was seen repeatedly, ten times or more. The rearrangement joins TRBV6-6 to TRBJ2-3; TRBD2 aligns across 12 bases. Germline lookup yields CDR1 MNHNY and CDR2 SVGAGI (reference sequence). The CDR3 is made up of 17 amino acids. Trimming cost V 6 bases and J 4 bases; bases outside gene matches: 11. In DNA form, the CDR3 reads TGTGCCAGCAGGAACCGACTAGCGGGAGTGGGGCCAGATACGCAGTATTTT. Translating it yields CASRNRLAGVGPDTQYF.

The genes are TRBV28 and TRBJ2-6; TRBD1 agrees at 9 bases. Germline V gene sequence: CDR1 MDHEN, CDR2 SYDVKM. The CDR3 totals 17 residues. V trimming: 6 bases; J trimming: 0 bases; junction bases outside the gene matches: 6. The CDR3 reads CASRIGQGSSGANVLTF. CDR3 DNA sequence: TGTGCCAGCAGAATCGGACAGGGGAGCTCTGGGGCCAACGTCCTGACTTTC.

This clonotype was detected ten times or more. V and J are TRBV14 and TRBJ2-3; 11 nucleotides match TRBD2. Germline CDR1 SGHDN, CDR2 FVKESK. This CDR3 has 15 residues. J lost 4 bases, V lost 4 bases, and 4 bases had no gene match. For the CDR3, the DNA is TGTGCCAGCAGCCGACTAGCGGGGATATCAGATACGCAGTATTTT. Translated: CASSRLAGISDTQYF.

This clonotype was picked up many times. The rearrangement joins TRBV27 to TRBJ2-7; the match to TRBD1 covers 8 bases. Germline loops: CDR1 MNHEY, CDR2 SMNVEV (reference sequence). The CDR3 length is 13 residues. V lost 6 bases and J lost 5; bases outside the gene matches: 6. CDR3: CASRKTGVNEQYF. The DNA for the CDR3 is TGTGCCAGCAGGAAGACAGGGGTCAACGAGCAGTACTTC.

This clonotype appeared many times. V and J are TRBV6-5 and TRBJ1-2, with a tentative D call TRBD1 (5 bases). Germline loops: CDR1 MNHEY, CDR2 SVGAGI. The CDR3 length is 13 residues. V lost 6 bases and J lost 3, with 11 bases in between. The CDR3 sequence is CASSRGDYYGYTF. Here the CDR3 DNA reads TGTGCCAGCAGCCGAGGGGATTACTATGGCTACACCTTC.

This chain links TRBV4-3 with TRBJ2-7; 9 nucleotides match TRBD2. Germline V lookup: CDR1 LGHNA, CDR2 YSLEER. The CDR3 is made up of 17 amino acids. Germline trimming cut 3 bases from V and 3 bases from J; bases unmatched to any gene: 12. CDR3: CASSHDLSGGPFYEQYF. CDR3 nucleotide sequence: TGCGCCAGCAGCCATGACCTTAGCGGGGGACCCTTCTACGAGCAGTACTTC.

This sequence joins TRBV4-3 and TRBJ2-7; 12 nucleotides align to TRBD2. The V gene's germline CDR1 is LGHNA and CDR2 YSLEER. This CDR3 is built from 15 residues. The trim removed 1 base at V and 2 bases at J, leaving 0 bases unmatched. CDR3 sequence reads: CASSQASGRAYEQYF. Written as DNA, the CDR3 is TGCGCCAGCAGCCAAGCTAGCGGGAGGGCCTACGAGCAGTACTTC.

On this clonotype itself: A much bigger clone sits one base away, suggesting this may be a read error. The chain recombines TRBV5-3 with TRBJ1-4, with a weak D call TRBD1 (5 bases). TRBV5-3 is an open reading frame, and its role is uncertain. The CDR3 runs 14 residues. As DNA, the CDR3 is TGTGCCAGCAGCGTGGAGAGGGGTGGAGAAACACTGTTTTTT. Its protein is CASSVERGGETLFF.

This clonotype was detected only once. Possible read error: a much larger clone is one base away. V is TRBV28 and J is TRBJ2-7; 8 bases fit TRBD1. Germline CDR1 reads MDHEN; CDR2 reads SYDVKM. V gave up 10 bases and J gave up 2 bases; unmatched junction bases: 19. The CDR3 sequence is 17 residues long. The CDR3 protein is CATSSAVDRGPPYEQYF. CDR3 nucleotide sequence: TGTGCCACCAGCTCAGCCGTCGACAGGGGACCCCCCTACGAGCAGTACTTC.

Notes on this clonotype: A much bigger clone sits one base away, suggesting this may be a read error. The CDR3 DNA sequence: TGTGCCACCAGCAGTGCGGGGGTAGATGAGGCCCAGTACTTC. It encodes CATSSAGVDEAQYF. The J gene is TRBJ2-5, the V gene TRBV15; TRBD2 matches at 7 bases. V trimming: 3 bases; J trimming: 9 bases; junction bases outside the gene matches: 10. The CDR3 extends over 14 amino acids. The V gene's germline CDR1 is LNHNV and CDR2 YYDKDF (reference sequence).

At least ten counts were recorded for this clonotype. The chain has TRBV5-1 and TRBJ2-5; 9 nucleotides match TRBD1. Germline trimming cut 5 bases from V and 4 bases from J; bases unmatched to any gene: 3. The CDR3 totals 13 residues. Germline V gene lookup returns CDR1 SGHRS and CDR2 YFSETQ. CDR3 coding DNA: TGCGCCAGCAGACAGACAGGGGGAGAGACCCAGTACTTC. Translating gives CASRQTGGETQYF. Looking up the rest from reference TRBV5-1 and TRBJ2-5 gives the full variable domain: KAGVTQTPRYLIKTRGQQVTLSCSPISGHRSVSWYQQTPGQGLQFLFEYFSETQRNKGNFPGRFSGRQFSNSRSEMNVSTLELGDSALYLCASRQTGGETQYFGPGTRLLVL.

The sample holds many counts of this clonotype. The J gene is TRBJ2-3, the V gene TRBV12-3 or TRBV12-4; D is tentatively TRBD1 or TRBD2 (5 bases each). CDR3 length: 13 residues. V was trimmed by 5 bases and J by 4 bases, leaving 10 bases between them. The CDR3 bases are TGTGCCAGCAGTACACTAGGGGCAGATACGCAGTATTTT. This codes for CASSTLGADTQYF.

CDR3 sequence (DNA): TGCGCCAGCAGCGGAGCCGGGACAGGGGGGGTCCAAACGGCCCAGCATTTT. This gives the protein CASSGAGTGGVQTAQHF. The V gene is TRBV4-1, the J gene TRBJ1-5, with 11 bases fitting TRBD1. The CDR3 spans 17 residues. J was trimmed by 11 bases and V by 5 bases; bases with no gene match: 17. Germline-derived CDR1 and CDR2 are MGHRA and YSYEKL.

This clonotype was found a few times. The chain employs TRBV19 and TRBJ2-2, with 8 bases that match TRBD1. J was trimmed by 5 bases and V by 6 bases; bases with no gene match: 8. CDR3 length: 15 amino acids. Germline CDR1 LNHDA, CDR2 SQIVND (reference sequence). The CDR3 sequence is CASSNRQGRTGELFF. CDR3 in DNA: TGTGCCAGTAGCAATAGACAGGGGAGGACCGGGGAGCTGTTTTTT.

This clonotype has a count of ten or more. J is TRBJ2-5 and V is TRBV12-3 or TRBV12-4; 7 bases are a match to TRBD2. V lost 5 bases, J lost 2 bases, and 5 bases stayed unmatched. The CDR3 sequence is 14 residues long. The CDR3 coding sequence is TGTGCCAGCAGTCCGACTAGCAAACAAGAGACCCAGTACTTC. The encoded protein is CASSPTSKQETQYF.

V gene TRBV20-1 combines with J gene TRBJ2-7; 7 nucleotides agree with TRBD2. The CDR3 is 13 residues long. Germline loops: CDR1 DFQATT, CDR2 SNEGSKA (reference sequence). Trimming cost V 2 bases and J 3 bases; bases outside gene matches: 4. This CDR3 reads CSARSSGNYEQYF. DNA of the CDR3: TGCAGTGCTAGAAGCAGCGGGAACTACGAGCAGTACTTC.

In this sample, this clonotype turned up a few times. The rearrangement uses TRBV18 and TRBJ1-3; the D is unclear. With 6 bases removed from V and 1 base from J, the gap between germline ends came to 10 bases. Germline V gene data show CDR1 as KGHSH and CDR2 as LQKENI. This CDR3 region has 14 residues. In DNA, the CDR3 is TGTGCCAGCTCCCCGGATTTGTCTGGAAACACCATATATTTT. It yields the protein CASSPDLSGNTIYF.

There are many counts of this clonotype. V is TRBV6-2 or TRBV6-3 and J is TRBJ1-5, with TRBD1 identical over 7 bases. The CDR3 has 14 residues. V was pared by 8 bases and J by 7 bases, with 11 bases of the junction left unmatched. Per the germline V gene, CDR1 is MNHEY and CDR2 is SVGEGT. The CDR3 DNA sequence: TGTGCCAGCGGCAACCCCGGAGGGGGCCAGCCCCAGCATTTT. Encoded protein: CASGNPGGGQPQHF.

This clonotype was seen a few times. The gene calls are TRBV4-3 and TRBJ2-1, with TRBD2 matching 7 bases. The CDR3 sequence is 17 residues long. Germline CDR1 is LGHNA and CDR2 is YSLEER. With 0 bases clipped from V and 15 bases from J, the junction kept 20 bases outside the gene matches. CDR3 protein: CASSQEPRGGSDNGRFF. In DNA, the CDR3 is TGCGCCAGCAGCCAAGAGCCCCGCGGGGGATCAGACAATGGGCGGTTCTTC.

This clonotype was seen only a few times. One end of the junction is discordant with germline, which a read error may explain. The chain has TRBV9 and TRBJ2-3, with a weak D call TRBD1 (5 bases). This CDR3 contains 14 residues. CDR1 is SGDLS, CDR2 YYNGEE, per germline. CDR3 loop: CASSVGGSTGTQYF. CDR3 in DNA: TGTGCCAGCAGCGTCGGCGGAAGCACAGGTACGCAGTATTTT.

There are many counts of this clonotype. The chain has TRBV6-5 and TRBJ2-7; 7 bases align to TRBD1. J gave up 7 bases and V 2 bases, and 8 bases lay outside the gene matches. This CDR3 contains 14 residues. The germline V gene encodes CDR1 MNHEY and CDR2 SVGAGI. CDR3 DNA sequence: TGTGCCAGCAGTTACGAACAGGGGAGTTGGGAGCAGTACTTC. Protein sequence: CASSYEQGSWEQYF.

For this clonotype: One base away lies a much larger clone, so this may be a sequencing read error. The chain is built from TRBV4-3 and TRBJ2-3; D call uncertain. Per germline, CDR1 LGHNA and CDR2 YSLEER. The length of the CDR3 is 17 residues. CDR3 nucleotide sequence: TGCGCCAGCAGCCAAGTTTCAGACTCGCTACAAACAGATACGCAGTTTTTT. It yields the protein CASSQVSDSLQTDTQFF.

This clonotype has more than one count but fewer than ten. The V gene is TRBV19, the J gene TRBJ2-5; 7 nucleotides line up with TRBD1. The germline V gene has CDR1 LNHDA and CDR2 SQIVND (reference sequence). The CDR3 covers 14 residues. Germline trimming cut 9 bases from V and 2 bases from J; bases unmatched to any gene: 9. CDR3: CASQPRDRQETQYF. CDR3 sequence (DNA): TGTGCCAGCCAACCCCGGGACAGACAAGAGACCCAGTACTTC.

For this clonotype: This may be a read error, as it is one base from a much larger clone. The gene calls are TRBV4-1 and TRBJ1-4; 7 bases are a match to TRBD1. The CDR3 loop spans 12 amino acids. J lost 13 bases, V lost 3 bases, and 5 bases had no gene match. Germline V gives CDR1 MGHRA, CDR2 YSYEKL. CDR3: CASSQGRGRLFF. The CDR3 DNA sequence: TGCGCCAGCAGCCAGGGGAGGGGGCGACTGTTTTTT.

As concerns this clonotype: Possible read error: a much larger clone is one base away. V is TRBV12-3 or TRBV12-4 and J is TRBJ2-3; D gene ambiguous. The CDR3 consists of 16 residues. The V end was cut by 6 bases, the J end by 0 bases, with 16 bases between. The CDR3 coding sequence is TGTGCCAGCAGACCGCCCCCAGAATCTAGCACAGATACGCAGTATTTT. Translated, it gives CASRPPPESSTDTQYF.

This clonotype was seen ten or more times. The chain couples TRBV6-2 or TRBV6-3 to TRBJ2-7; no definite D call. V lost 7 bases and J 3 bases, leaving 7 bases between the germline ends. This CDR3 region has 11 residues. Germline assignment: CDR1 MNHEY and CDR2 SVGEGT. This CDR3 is CASTLGYEQYF. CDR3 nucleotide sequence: TGTGCCAGCACTTTGGGCTACGAGCAGTACTTC.

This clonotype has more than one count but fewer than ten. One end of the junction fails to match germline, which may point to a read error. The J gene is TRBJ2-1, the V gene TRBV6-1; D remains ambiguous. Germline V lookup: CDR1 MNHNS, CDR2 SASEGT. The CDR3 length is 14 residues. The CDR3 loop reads CASTEGRGVESLFF. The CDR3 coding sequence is TGTGCCAGCACTGAAGGAAGAGGTGTCGAATCTCTGTTCTTC.